This is a list of T cell receptor beta chains from one sample in a study of cytomegalovirus exposure and HLA in healthy donors. Produced via immunoSEQ multiplex PCR; TCRdb's table is partial and in-frame only. The data hold about 100,000 clones, with under 85% observed a single time. The sequenced sample consisted of PBMCs. The receptors were sampled from a male donor in good health and CMV-seronegative. Each CDR3 is given with its conserved first and last residue. Fields, in order: V gene, D gene, CDR3 length, J gene, clone size, CDR3 protein, CDR3 DNA. The D gene is left open where the match is weak. Not every row has a clone size; where given, it reads once, few, many or a size class.

V: TRBV7-9
D: TRBD2
length: 15
J: TRBJ2-3
size: .
CDR3: CASRLAGRSTDTQYF
DNA: TGTGCCAGCAGGTTAGCGGGGCGAAGCACAGATACGCAGTATTTT

V: TRBV18
D: .
length: 14
J: TRBJ2-3
size: .
CDR3: CASSPTGVTDTQYF
DNA: TGTGCCAGCTCACCAACGGGGGTCACAGATACGCAGTATTTT

V: TRBV25-1
D: .
length: 13
J: TRBJ1-1
size: .
CDR3: CASATTGNTEAFF
DNA: TGTGCCAGCGCGACTACTGGGAACACTGAAGCTTTCTTT

V: TRBV9
D: TRBD1
length: 15
J: TRBJ2-7
size: once
CDR3: CASSVAPDRDYEQYF
DNA: TGTGCCAGCAGCGTAGCCCCGGACAGGGACTACGAGCAGTACTTC

V: TRBV30
D: .
length: 15
J: TRBJ2-6
size: once
CDR3: CAWSSTGRGANVLTF
DNA: TGTGCCTGGAGTTCGACAGGACGGGGGGCCAACGTCCTGACTTTC

V: TRBV18
D: .
length: 13
J: TRBJ2-2
size: .
CDR3: CASSPLSPGELFF
DNA: TGTGCCAGCTCACCACTGAGTCCCGGGGAGCTGTTTTTT

V: TRBV19
D: TRBD1
length: 14
J: TRBJ1-1
size: .
CDR3: CATLGQGAVGEAFF
DNA: TGTGCCACCCTGGGACAGGGGGCAGTAGGTGAAGCTTTCTTT

V: TRBV21-1
D: .
length: 17
J: TRBJ2-7
size: .
CDR3: CASSRGGASGRSYEQYF
DNA: TGTGCCAGCAGCCGGGGTGGTGCTAGCGGGCGATCCTACGAGCAGTACTTC

V: TRBV7-9
D: .
length: 15
J: TRBJ2-5
size: .
CDR3: CASSLFRERKETQYF
DNA: TGTGCCAGCAGCTTATTCCGGGAGAGAAAAGAGACCCAGTACTTC

V: TRBV9
D: .
length: 12
J: TRBJ1-1
size: .
CDR3: CASSDLNTEAFF
DNA: TGTGCCAGCAGCGATCTTAACACTGAAGCTTTCTTT

V: TRBV2
D: TRBD1
length: 14
J: TRBJ1-5
size: few
CDR3: CASKEGAVSQPQHF
DNA: TGTGCCAGCAAGGAGGGGGCTGTCAGTCAGCCCCAGCATTTT

V: TRBV5-1
D: .
length: 15
J: TRBJ1-1
size: .
CDR3: CASSLEGAVNTEAFF
DNA: TGCGCCAGCAGCTTGGAAGGGGCCGTGAACACTGAAGCTTTCTTT

V: TRBV30
D: TRBD1
length: 16
J: TRBJ1-4
size: .
CDR3: CASEGGGGGTNEKLFF
DNA: TGTGCCTCCGAGGGTGGAGGGGGCGGAACTAATGAAAAACTGTTTTTT

V: TRBV19
D: .
length: 14
J: TRBJ1-3
size: .
CDR3: CASQARTAGNTIYF
DNA: TGTGCCAGCCAGGCCCGGACTGCTGGAAACACCATATATTTT

V: TRBV5-1
D: TRBD2
length: 18
J: TRBJ2-1
size: .
CDR3: CASSFRGAGGVSYNEQFF
DNA: TGCGCCAGCAGCTTTCGTGGAGCGGGAGGAGTCTCCTACAATGAGCAGTTCTTC

V: TRBV18
D: .
length: 14
J: TRBJ2-1
size: .
CDR3: CASSPDSTYNEQFF
DNA: TGTGCCAGCTCACCAGACAGCACCTACAATGAGCAGTTCTTC